These 7 T cell receptor beta chains came from one sample sequenced in a study of PD-L1 blockade in urothelial cancer (dated by TCRdb to 2017 to 2019). The library was generated by the immunoSEQ multiplex PCR assay. Entries here come from immuneACCESS through TCRdb and include only in-frame sequences with V and J called. Some clones fail to appear in such tables; in the studies checked, an unresolved V gene covers under half of the shortfall, and the cause of the remainder is unknown. Within this sample are tens of thousands of clones, with around 83% of them counted one time only. Roughly 2% of the sample is taken by the ten largest. The time point label of this sample denotes: pretreatment peripheral blood. The sequencing used PBMCs, collected around atezolizumab (anti-PD-L1) treatment. The source is a man in his sixties with urothelial cancer.

This clone appeared once. The chain links TRBV27 to TRBJ1-2, with 12 bases that match TRBD1. V lost 2 bases to trimming and J lost 7 bases; unmatched junction nucleotides: 14. This CDR3 contains 18 residues. Looked up from germline, CDR1 is MNHEY and CDR2 is SMNVEV (reference sequence). CDR3 sequence: CASSLTGLAGQGAGGYTF. The CDR3 DNA is TGTGCCAGCAGTTTAACGGGACTAGCGGGACAGGGGGCGGGTGGCTACACCTTC.

The rearrangement uses TRBV6-5 and TRBJ1-2; D is ambiguous. CDR1 is MNHEY, CDR2 SVGAGI, per germline. Trimming took off 2 bases at V and 8 bases at J, with 18 bases between the two ends. This CDR3 spans 15 amino acids. The CDR3 DNA sequence: TGTGCCAGCAGTTACGACGGAGGGATGTTTCGCGGCTACACCTTC. This translates into CASSYDGGMFRGYTF.

The chain has TRBV9 and TRBJ2-1; perhaps TRBD2 as D (6 bases). V was pared by 4 bases and J by 5 bases, with 22 bases between. Germline V lookup: CDR1 SGDLS, CDR2 YYNGEE. The CDR3 loop spans 17 amino acids. CDR3 protein: CASSNGPGGGIDNEQFF. The CDR3 nucleotides are TGTGCCAGCAGCAACGGGCCGGGTGGGGGGATTGACAATGAGCAGTTCTTC.

This clone turned up a few times. The chain has TRBV4-2 and TRBJ2-7, with a tentative D call TRBD1 (6 bases). The V gene's germline CDR1 is LGHNA and CDR2 YNFKEQ. The CDR3 is 14 amino acids. The V gene lost 5 bases and the J gene lost 2 bases, with 13 bases spanning the gap. The chain's CDR3 is CASSSQTGAYEQYF. The CDR3 nucleotides are TGTGCCAGCAGCTCCCAGACAGGTGCCTACGAGCAGTACTTC.

The CDR3 DNA reads TGCGCCAGCAGCTCCGTAATGACAGAGTACTCCTACGAGCAGTACTTC. It specifies CASSSVMTEYSYEQYF. This chain links TRBV5-1 with TRBJ2-7; D is possibly TRBD1 (5 bases). The germline V gene encodes CDR1 SGHRS and CDR2 YFSETQ. This CDR3 comprises 16 residues. V shed 3 bases and J shed 0 bases, with 16 bases lying between them.

The chain links TRBV5-8 to TRBJ2-5; a weak D match, TRBD2 (5 bases). Germline loops: CDR1 SGHTS, CDR2 YDEGEE. The CDR3 has 14 amino acids. V lost 0 bases and J 5 bases, leaving 11 bases between the germline ends. The CDR3 sequence: CASSLAEVTETQYF. The CDR3 DNA sequence: TGTGCCAGCAGCTTGGCGGAGGTCACCGAGACCCAGTACTTC.

This chain uses TRBV11-2 with TRBJ2-2, with 9 bases aligning to TRBD2. The CDR3 is made up of 18 amino acids. The V gene's germline CDR1 is SGHAT and CDR2 FQNNGV. V was clipped by 5 bases and J by 1 base; unmatched bases: 11. The CDR3 spells CASSQQLLAGKNTGELFF. The CDR3 DNA reads TGTGCCAGCAGCCAGCAACTCCTAGCGGGGAAGAACACCGGGGAGCTGTTTTTT. The entire variable domain, with the rest obtained from reference TRBV11-2 and TRBJ2-2, is as follows: EAGVAQSPRYKIIEKRQSVAFWCNPISGHATLYWYQQILGQGPKLLIQFQNNGVVDDSQLPKDRFSAERLKGVDSTLKIQPAKLEDSAVYLCASSQQLLAGKNTGELFFGEGSRLTVL.